Detailed here is one T cell receptor beta chain. The repertoire was sequenced with immunoSEQ multiplex PCR; TCRdb's copy has only in-frame clones and lacks some. This sample carries about 86,000 clones, about 93% of them seen once, and the ten largest clones take around 4.7%. This entry comes from a study of control samples from healthy donors and cancer patients. The length of the CDR3 is 11 residues. With 5 bases removed from V and 3 bases from J, the gap between germline ends came to 4 bases. Germline CDR1 is SGHDN and CDR2 is FVKESK. This clonotype was obtained from a woman between 18 and 29 years old in good health. This rearrangement joins TRBV14 to TRBJ1-2; unclear D gene. The sequenced sample was blood. The CDR3 DNA is TGTGCCAGCAGCTCCTACTATGGCTACACCTTC. This codes for CASSSYYGYTF. The full variable domain, with the rest looked up from reference TRBV14 and TRBJ1-2, is EAGVTQFPSHSVIEKGQTVTLRCDPISGHDNLYWYRRVMGKEIKFLLHFVKESKQDESGMPNNRFLAERTGGTYSTLKVQPAELEDSGVYFCASSSYYGYTFGSGTRLTVV.